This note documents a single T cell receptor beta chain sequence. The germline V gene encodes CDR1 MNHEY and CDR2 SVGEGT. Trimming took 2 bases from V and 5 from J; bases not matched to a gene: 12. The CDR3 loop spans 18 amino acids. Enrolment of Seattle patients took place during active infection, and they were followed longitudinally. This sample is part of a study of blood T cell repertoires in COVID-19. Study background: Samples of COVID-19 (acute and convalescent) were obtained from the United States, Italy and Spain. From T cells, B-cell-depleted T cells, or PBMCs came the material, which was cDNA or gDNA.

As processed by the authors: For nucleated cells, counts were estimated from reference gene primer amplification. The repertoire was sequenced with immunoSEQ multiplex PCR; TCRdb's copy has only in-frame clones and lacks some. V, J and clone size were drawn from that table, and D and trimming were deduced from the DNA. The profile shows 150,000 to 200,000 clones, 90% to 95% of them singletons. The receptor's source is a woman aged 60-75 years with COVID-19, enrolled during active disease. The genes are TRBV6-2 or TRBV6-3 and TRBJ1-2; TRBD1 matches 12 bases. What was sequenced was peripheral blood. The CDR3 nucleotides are TGTGCCAGCAGTTACCCCCCCGGGACAGGGGGCGGTCTTTATGGCTACACCTTC. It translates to CASSYPPGTGGGLYGYTF.